The next 17 T cell receptor beta chains were all read from a single sample in a study of control samples from healthy donors and cancer patients. Profiled with immunoSEQ multiplex PCR; TCRdb holds only in-frame clones, not every one. The sample contains some 90,000 clones, approximately 90% of which appear only once. The sequenced material came from blood. Every receptor here comes from a woman aged 45-65 years in good health.

CDR3 loop: CASSQPPGLGAYNEQFF. CDR3 DNA sequence: TGTGCCAGCAGCCAACCTCCGGGACTAGGGGCTTACAATGAGCAGTTCTTC. This sequence joins TRBV3-1 (or the pseudogene TRBV3-2) and TRBJ2-1, with 8 bases lining up with TRBD2. The CDR3 length is 17 residues. Germline V gene data show CDR1 as LGHDT and CDR2 as YNNKEL (reference sequence). The V gene end was trimmed by 2 bases and the J gene end by 4 bases; junction bases not matched to a gene: 10.

The V call is TRBV6-5, the J call TRBJ1-2; 10 positions agree with TRBD1. This CDR3 contains 13 residues. The V gene's germline CDR1 is MNHEY and CDR2 SVGAGI. Trimming at V came to 6 bases and at J to 7 bases, leaving 5 bases not matched to a gene. Here the CDR3 reads CASRGQGESGYTF. CDR3 nucleotide sequence: TGTGCCAGCAGAGGACAGGGGGAGAGTGGCTACACCTTC.

The rearrangement links TRBV6-5 to TRBJ2-1; 10 bases match TRBD1. J gave up 2 bases and V 8 bases, and 3 bases lay outside the gene matches. This CDR3 comprises 14 residues. Germline CDR1 and CDR2: MNHEY and SVGAGI. CDR3: CASSGQGAYNEQFF. CDR3 DNA sequence: TGTGCCAGCTCTGGACAGGGGGCCTACAATGAGCAGTTCTTC.

V is TRBV9 and J is TRBJ1-2; D gene uncertain. This CDR3 comprises 12 residues. V was cut by 0 bases and J by 9 bases, with 9 bases left in between. The germline V gene has CDR1 SGDLS and CDR2 YYNGEE. CDR3 in amino acids: CASSVDSSRYTF. CDR3 sequence (DNA): TGTGCCAGCAGCGTAGATAGCAGCCGCTACACCTTC.

This clone showed up just once. J is TRBJ2-7 and V is TRBV28; 7 bases agree with TRBD1. J gave up 2 bases and V 5 bases, and 12 bases lay outside the gene matches. CDR3 length: 16 amino acids. Per germline, CDR1 MDHEN and CDR2 SYDVKM. The CDR3 region is CASSAITGTVPYEQYF. The CDR3 nucleotides read TGTGCCAGCAGTGCCATAACCGGGACAGTACCCTACGAGCAGTACTTC.

This chain joins TRBV11-3 and TRBJ2-2; TRBD2 aligns across 10 bases. From germline, CDR1 is SGHNT and CDR2 YENEEA. V shed 0 bases, J shed 3 bases, and the junction held 4 bases outside the gene matches. The CDR3 covers 17 residues. The CDR3 coding sequence is TGTGCCAGCAGCTTAGACCATAGCGGGAGGTACACCGGGGAGCTGTTTTTT. It codes for CASSLDHSGRYTGELFF.

CDR3 region: CSAEASSEQYF. The DNA for the CDR3 is TGCAGTGCTGAAGCTAGCTCCGAGCAGTACTTC. J is TRBJ2-7 and V is TRBV20-1, with a weak D call TRBD2 (5 bases). CDR3 length equals 11 residues. CDR1 and CDR2 (germline): DFQATT, SNEGSKA (reference sequence). Trimming took 5 bases from V and 6 from J, leaving 11 bases between them.

On this clone itself: Other DNA sequences within the sample encode an identical CDR3. The rearrangement links TRBV7-3 to TRBJ1-1, with a weak D call TRBD1 (5 bases). The CDR3 totals 13 residues. V shed 2 bases and J shed 3 bases, with 7 bases lying between them. The V gene's germline CDR1 is SGHTA and CDR2 FQGTGA. CDR3 region: CASSLRRDTEAFF. DNA of the CDR3: TGTGCCAGCAGCTTACGCAGGGACACTGAAGCTTTCTTT. Together with reference TRBV7-3 and TRBJ1-1, the CDR3 gives the full variable domain: GAGVSQTPSNKVTEKGKYVELRCDPISGHTALYWYRQSLGQGPEFLIYFQGTGAADDSGLPNDRFFAVRPEGSVSTLKIQRTERGDSAVYLCASSLRRDTEAFFGQGTRLTVV.

The rearrangement uses TRBV12-3 or TRBV12-4 and TRBJ2-1; D not resolved. CDR3 size: 13 residues. Trimming removed 6 bases at V and 2 bases at J, with 8 bases between. The CDR3 here is CASSLGTYNEQFF. The CDR3 DNA is TGTGCCAGCAGCCTAGGAACCTACAATGAGCAGTTCTTC.

This clone was seen a handful of times. This chain connects TRBV10-3 to TRBJ1-3; no definite D call. Germline CDR1 reads ENHRY; CDR2 reads SYGVKD. This CDR3 spans 16 amino acids. With 8 bases removed from V and 3 bases from J, the gap between germline ends came to 20 bases. The CDR3 nucleotides read TGTGCCATCTCTGACTCTGGTCGGGAGAATGGAAACACCATATATTTT. This encodes CAISDSGRENGNTIYF.

V usage is TRBV6-5 and J usage is TRBJ1-1, with D perhaps TRBD1 (5 bases). With 6 bases removed from V and 3 bases from J, the gap between germline ends came to 14 bases. This CDR3 is built from 14 residues. The germline CDR1 and CDR2 sequences are MNHEY and SVGAGI. The CDR3 sequence is CASRQSGGDTEAFF. The CDR3 nucleotides read TGTGCCAGCAGGCAGTCCGGGGGAGACACTGAAGCTTTCTTT.

Only one count was recorded for this clone. V is TRBV7-2 and J is TRBJ1-2, with 9 bases aligning to TRBD1. Germline V gives CDR1 SGHTA, CDR2 FQGNSA. V trimming: 5 bases; J trimming: 5 bases; junction bases outside the gene matches: 12. The CDR3 extends over 16 amino acids. The CDR3 DNA reads TGTGCCAGCAGCCCCAGTCCCGGGACAGGGTTATATGGCTACACCTTC. Translation gives CASSPSPGTGLYGYTF.

In this sample, this clone turned up once. The chain has TRBV6-5 and TRBJ2-3; 8 nucleotides line up with TRBD1. Losses at the gene ends were 6 bases for V and 1 base for J; bases not matched to a gene: 6. This CDR3 has 15 amino acids. Germline V CDR1 and CDR2: MNHEY, SVGAGI. The CDR3 spells CASRTPGGGTDTQYF. DNA for the CDR3: TGTGCCAGCAGGACCCCAGGGGGCGGCACAGATACGCAGTATTTT.

V usage is TRBV29-1 and J usage is TRBJ2-6; D is undetermined. CDR3 size: 13 residues. V lost 4 bases and J 0 bases, leaving 4 bases between the germline ends. Germline V gene sequence: CDR1 SQVTM, CDR2 ANQGSEA. The CDR3 DNA is TGCAGCGTTGCCAGCTCTGGGGCCAACGTCCTGACTTTC. Protein product: CSVASSGANVLTF.

The V gene is TRBV5-1, the J gene TRBJ2-6, with TRBD1 matching over 7 bases. J gave up 0 bases and V 2 bases, and 17 bases lay outside the gene matches. The CDR3 length is 21 residues. CDR1 is SGHRS and CDR2 is YFSETQ in the germline V gene. The DNA of the CDR3 is TGCGCCAGCAGCTTAACAGGGGATTCTTGGGGCACACCCTCTGGGGCCAACGTCCTGACTTTC. It is translated as CASSLTGDSWGTPSGANVLTF.

This clone was detected once. This chain connects TRBV19 to TRBJ1-3; D is ambiguous. The V gene lost 3 bases and the J gene lost 0 bases, with 9 bases spanning the gap. The CDR3 sequence is 15 residues long. Germline V gene lookup returns CDR1 LNHDA and CDR2 SQIVND (reference sequence). The CDR3 DNA sequence: TGTGCCAGTAGTATCTCGGCAGGCTCTGGAAACACCATATATTTT. Translating gives CASSISAGSGNTIYF. Full variable domain (remainder filled in from reference TRBV19 and TRBJ1-3): DGGITQSPKYLFRKEGQNVTLSCEQNLNHDAMYWYRQDPGQGLRLIYYSQIVNDFQKGDIAEGYSVSREKKESFPLTVTSAQKNPTAFYLCASSISAGSGNTIYFGEGSWLTVV.

V gene TRBV20-1 combines with J gene TRBJ1-1; D uncertain. Per the germline V gene, CDR1 is DFQATT and CDR2 is SNEGSKA (reference sequence). With 0 bases removed from V and 8 bases from J, the gap between germline ends came to 7 bases. This CDR3 has 11 residues. This CDR3 is CSAREGSEAFF. The CDR3 nucleotides are TGCAGTGCTAGAGAAGGTTCCGAAGCTTTCTTT.